This TCR beta chain was captured in a study of blood T cell repertoires in COVID-19. Looking at the study overall: The cDNA or gDNA used as material had been derived from T cells, B-cell-depleted T cells, or PBMCs.

Per the original data handling: Reference gene primer amplification yielded estimated nucleated cell counts. The assay was immunoSEQ multiplex PCR, and TCRdb's table has in-frame clones only and misses some. V and J calls and clone size are as listed in that table; D and trimming were resolved from the DNA. The sample lists approximately 67,000 clones, approximately 87% occurring once. The CDR3 is made up of 15 amino acids. The V end lost 1 base, the J end lost 8 bases, and 12 bases lay between the germline ends. Germline V gene lookup returns CDR1 SGHVS and CDR2 FNYEAQ. This TCR was recovered from a man over 45 with active COVID-19. The V call is TRBV7-6, the J call TRBJ1-6; D call uncertain. Sequenced sample: peripheral blood. As DNA, the CDR3 is TGTGCCAGCAGCTTAGGTGCAGCCCAGGATTCACCCCTCCACTTT. Translation gives CASSLGAAQDSPLHF.